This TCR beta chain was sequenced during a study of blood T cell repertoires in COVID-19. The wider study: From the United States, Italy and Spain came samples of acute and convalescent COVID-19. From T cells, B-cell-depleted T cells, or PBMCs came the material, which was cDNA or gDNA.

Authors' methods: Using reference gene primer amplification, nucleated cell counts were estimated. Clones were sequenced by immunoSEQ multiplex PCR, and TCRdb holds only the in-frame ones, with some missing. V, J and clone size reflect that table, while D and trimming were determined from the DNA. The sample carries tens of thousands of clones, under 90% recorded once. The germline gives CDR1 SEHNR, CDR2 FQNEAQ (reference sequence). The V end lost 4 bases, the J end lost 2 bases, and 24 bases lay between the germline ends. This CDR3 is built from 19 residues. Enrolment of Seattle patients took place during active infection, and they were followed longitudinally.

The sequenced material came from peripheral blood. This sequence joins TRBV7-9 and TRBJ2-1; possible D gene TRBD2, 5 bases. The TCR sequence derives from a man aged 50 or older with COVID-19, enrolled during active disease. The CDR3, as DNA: TGTGCCAGCAGCTCTCAACCCATGACGGGGAACCTTACCTACAATGAGCAGTTCTTC. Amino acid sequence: CASSSQPMTGNLTYNEQFF.